This T cell receptor beta chain was observed in a study of T cell changes during pregnancy in multiple sclerosis. Germline V gives CDR1 MNHEY, CDR2 SMNVEV (reference sequence). V shed 4 bases, J shed 7 bases, and the junction held 10 bases outside the gene matches. The CDR3 has 15 amino acids. Sequencing used immunoSEQ multiplex PCR; TCRdb keeps in-frame clones, though not all of them. The repertoire holds approximately 70,000 clones, with approximately 90% as singletons. The sequence was collected from a female donor in good health, enrolled as a control in a pregnancy study. The specimen was peripheral blood, collected in the second trimester of pregnancy. The chain uses TRBV27 and TRBJ1-5; 7 bases are shared with TRBD1. The CDR3 DNA follows: TGTGCCAGCAGTTCAAGACAGGGAGGAAGACAGCCCCAGCATTTT. Translating gives CASSSRQGGRQPQHF.